The clone carrying this T cell receptor (beta chain) was seen only a few times. Its antigen is not known. There are 14 residues in the CDR3. Trimming stripped 5 bases from V and 3 bases from J, with 10 bases between. Per germline, CDR1 LNHDA and CDR2 SQIVND (reference sequence). The data were taken from a study of cytomegalovirus exposure and HLA in healthy donors. Overall study results and limits: Earlier results showed most TCR beta V segments being productive about 87% or about 30% of the time.

Primers: 60 Vbeta forward and 13 Jbeta reverse. Here immunoSEQ multiplex PCR was the method, and the copy in TCRdb shows in-frame clones only, minus some. Here the sample spans more than 150,000 clones, about 79% being singletons. Sequences were obtained from PBMCs. This receptor was obtained from a girl under 10 years old in good health and CMV-seropositive. The J gene is TRBJ1-4, the V gene TRBV19; tentative D call: TRBD1 (5 bases). The CDR3 DNA is TGTGCCAGTAGTCTCAGGGCGTCTAATGAAAAACTGTTTTTT. This translates into CASSLRASNEKLFF.